Shown below are 25 T cell receptor beta chains from a single sample sequenced in a study of shared clonotypes between healthy human individuals. The assay was immunoSEQ multiplex PCR, and TCRdb's table has in-frame clones only and misses some. This sample has about 480,000 clones, with 75% to 80% found just once. The material sequenced was PBMCs. The receptors were gathered from a woman between 40 and 55 years old in good health. Some clones in this sample may be carry-over from other donors' samples.

V gene TRBV28 combines with J gene TRBJ2-6, with unresolved D. V lost 6 bases, J lost 1 base, and 7 bases lay in between. Germline V gene data show CDR1 as MDHEN and CDR2 as SYDVKM. The CDR3 length is 14 residues. CDR3 DNA sequence: TGTGCCAGCAGCTCAGGTTCTGGGGCCAACGTCCTGACTTTC. Residues: CASSSGSGANVLTF.

This clone has only one observation. V is TRBV18 and J is TRBJ2-7; weak D call: TRBD2 (5 bases). The V end was cut by 3 bases, the J end by 3 bases, with 12 bases between. The germline gives CDR1 KGHSH, CDR2 LQKENI. The CDR3 is 14 amino acids. CDR3 amino acids: CASSPAEGRYEQYF. DNA for the CDR3: TGTGCCAGCTCACCTGCTGAGGGTCGCTACGAGCAGTACTTC.

The chain joins TRBV29-1 to TRBJ2-5, with D perhaps being TRBD1 or TRBD2 (6 bases each). V shed 5 bases and J shed 5 bases, with 18 bases lying between them. Germline V CDR1 and CDR2: SQVTM, ANQGSEA. The CDR3 loop spans 14 amino acids. The CDR3 DNA sequence: TGCAGCGTTAGGTCCGGGGGCGCTCCCGAGACCCAGTACTTC. Its protein is CSVRSGGAPETQYF.

V is TRBV6-1 and J is TRBJ1-4, with D perhaps matching TRBD1 (6 bases). V lost 9 bases, J lost 4 bases, and 9 bases lay in between. Germline CDR1 MNHNS, CDR2 SASEGT. This CDR3 contains 12 residues. The CDR3 DNA follows: TGTGCCAGTACACAGGGTAATGAAAAACTGTTTTTT. Translating it yields CASTQGNEKLFF.

This chain connects TRBV6-1 to TRBJ2-3, with 9 bases aligning to TRBD2. This CDR3 region has 15 residues. V gave up 4 bases and J gave up 0 bases; unmatched junction bases: 2. From germline, CDR1 is MNHNS and CDR2 SASEGT. CDR3 sequence (DNA): TGTGCCAGCAGTGGACTAGCGGAGAGCACAGATACGCAGTATTTT. It is translated as CASSGLAESTDTQYF.

This clone was detected a few times. The CDR3 spells CASSPGVFQPQHF. Written as DNA, the CDR3 is TGTGCCAGCAGTCCCGGTGTGTTCCAGCCCCAGCATTTT. J is TRBJ1-5 and V is TRBV27, with D uncertain. CDR1 and CDR2 from the germline V gene are MNHEY and SMNVEV (reference sequence). Trimming stripped 5 bases from V and 7 bases from J, with 12 bases between. There are 13 residues in the CDR3.

The chain links TRBV7-2 to TRBJ1-1; D perhaps matches TRBD1 (6 bases). The CDR3 runs to 15 residues. Germline V gives CDR1 SGHTA, CDR2 FQGNSA. The V end lost 2 bases, the J end lost 4 bases, and 14 bases lay between the germline ends. The CDR3 bases are TGTGCCAGCAGCTTATATGGGGGCGCGGGCACTGAAGCTTTCTTT. This gives the protein CASSLYGGAGTEAFF.

The chain uses TRBV28 and TRBJ2-1, with TRBD2 matching over 10 bases. Germline loops: CDR1 MDHEN, CDR2 SYDVKM. Trimming took 3 bases from V and 8 from J; bases not matched to a gene: 7. This CDR3 has 15 residues. CDR3 in amino acids: CASSFTSGIGDEQFF. The CDR3 DNA reads as TGTGCCAGCAGTTTCACTAGCGGGATCGGTGATGAGCAGTTCTTC. Combining the CDR3 with reference TRBV28 and TRBJ2-1 gives the whole variable domain DVKVTQSSRYLVKRTGEKVFLECVQDMDHENMFWYRQDPGLGLRLIYFSYDVKMKEKGDIPEGYSVSREKKERFSLILESASTNQTSMYLCASSFTSGIGDEQFFGPGTRLTVL.

V gene TRBV5-1 combines with J gene TRBJ1-1; D is undetermined. The CDR3 covers 14 residues. From germline, CDR1 is SGHRS and CDR2 YFSETQ. V was pared by 4 bases and J by 4 bases, with 14 bases between. The CDR3 coding sequence is TGCGCCAGCAGCCGAACTGACATGACCACTGAAGCTTTCTTT. As protein: CASSRTDMTTEAFF.

The gene calls are TRBV7-2 and TRBJ2-3, with 13 bases matching TRBD2. Germline values: CDR1 SGHTA, CDR2 FQGNSA. The CDR3 is 16 amino acids. V lost 4 bases to trimming and J lost 4 bases; unmatched junction nucleotides: 5. CDR3 sequence reads: CASSSGLAGRSDTQYF. Here the CDR3 DNA reads TGTGCCAGCAGCTCGGGACTAGCGGGAAGGTCAGATACGCAGTATTTT.

The chain carries TRBV5-1 and TRBJ2-1; no clear D gene. V was trimmed by 4 bases and J by 3 bases, leaving 5 bases between them. Looked up from germline, CDR1 is SGHRS and CDR2 is YFSETQ. The CDR3 totals 12 residues. CDR3 protein: CASSHNYNEQFF. The CDR3 DNA sequence: TGCGCCAGCAGCCATAACTACAATGAGCAGTTCTTC.

V is TRBV7-2 and J is TRBJ1-1; D unclear. This CDR3 spans 13 amino acids. V shed 2 bases and J shed 1 base, with 5 bases lying between them. Germline CDR1 reads SGHTA; CDR2 reads FQGNSA. CDR3 sequence: CASSLQKNTEAFF. CDR3 nucleotides: TGTGCCAGCAGCTTACAGAAGAACACTGAAGCTTTCTTT.

The chain employs TRBV6-1 and TRBJ2-7, with D perhaps TRBD1 (6 bases). The CDR3 loop spans 18 amino acids. CDR1 is MNHNS and CDR2 is SASEGT in the germline V gene. The ends were cut back, 1 base at V and 2 bases at J, with 21 bases in the middle. This chain's CDR3 is CASSEGWRQARRAYEQYF. CDR3 coding DNA: TGTGCCAGCAGTGAAGGGTGGCGACAGGCCCGCAGAGCCTACGAGCAGTACTTC.

This clone has more than one count but fewer than ten. This rearrangement joins TRBV7-3 to TRBJ2-2; the match to TRBD1 covers 9 bases. CDR1 is SGHTA, CDR2 FQGTGA, per germline. V lost 5 bases and J lost 7; bases outside the gene matches: 11. The CDR3 is made up of 16 amino acids. The CDR3 DNA sequence: TGTGCCAGCAGCACCGGACAGGGGCGTAATGGCGGGGAGCTGTTTTTT. This codes for CASSTGQGRNGGELFF. Full variable domain (missing parts from reference TRBV7-3 and TRBJ2-2): GAGVSQTPSNKVTEKGKYVELRCDPISGHTALYWYRQSLGQGPEFLIYFQGTGAADDSGLPNDRFFAVRPEGSVSTLKIQRTERGDSAVYLCASSTGQGRNGGELFFGEGSRLTVL.

V gene TRBV29-1 combines with J gene TRBJ2-7, with 10 bases lining up with TRBD2. V lost 7 bases and J lost 4; bases outside the gene matches: 10. CDR1 is SQVTM and CDR2 is ANQGSEA in the germline V gene. CDR3 length equals 14 residues. In DNA form, the CDR3 reads TGCAGCGCCTACACTAGCGGGGCACAATACGAGCAGTACTTC. It specifies CSAYTSGAQYEQYF.

The V gene is TRBV9, the J gene TRBJ2-1, with 11 positions matching TRBD2. Germline V CDR1 and CDR2: SGDLS, YYNGEE. Trimming removed 4 bases from V and 9 bases from J; junction bases left unmatched: 15. This CDR3 has 17 residues. The CDR3 loop is CASSPGVLAGAEGEQFF. The CDR3 DNA sequence: TGTGCCAGCAGCCCCGGCGTACTAGCGGGAGCAGAAGGTGAGCAGTTCTTC.

This chain joins TRBV4-1 and TRBJ2-7, with 11 bases lining up with TRBD2. Per germline, CDR1 MGHRA and CDR2 YSYEKL. The CDR3 covers 15 residues. The trim removed 3 bases at V and 3 bases at J, leaving 4 bases unmatched. CDR3 protein: CASSQPTSGDYEQYF. The CDR3 region has the DNA TGCGCCAGCAGCCAGCCGACTAGCGGGGACTACGAGCAGTACTTC.

This clone was found once. The junction differs from germline at one of its ends, possibly a read error. The rearrangement links TRBV2 to TRBJ2-4; TRBD1 matches 8 bases. The CDR3 length is 16 residues. Germline-derived CDR1 and CDR2 are SNHLY and FYNNEI. Here the CDR3 DNA reads TGTGCAAGCAGTGAAGACAGGGGATTTGGCAAAAACATTCAGTACTTC. Protein: CASSEDRGFGKNIQYF.

This chain links TRBV6-5 with TRBJ2-1; TRBD2 might be the D (5 bases). V gave up 7 bases and J gave up 3 bases, with 10 bases separating them. The CDR3 contains 13 residues. CDR1 is MNHEY and CDR2 is SVGAGI in the germline V gene. In DNA form, the CDR3 reads TGTGCCAGCACCCGGGGATTCTACAATGAGCAGTTCTTC. It encodes CASTRGFYNEQFF.

The rearrangement links TRBV7-3 to TRBJ2-1, with D perhaps TRBD1 (6 bases). V lost 5 bases and J 3 bases, leaving 14 bases between the germline ends. This CDR3 region has 15 residues. Germline assignment: CDR1 SGHTA and CDR2 FQGTGA. CDR3 bases: TGTGCCAGCAGCCAAGGACAGTTCAACTACAATGAGCAGTTCTTC. This gives the protein CASSQGQFNYNEQFF.

This sequence joins TRBV6-1 and TRBJ1-5; D is unresolved. Trimming shortened V by 6 bases and J by 2 bases, and 11 bases separated the two germline ends. This CDR3 region has 14 residues. Per the germline V gene, CDR1 is MNHNS and CDR2 is SASEGT. The DNA for the CDR3 is TGTGCCAGCAGAGAGGGTGTGGGCAATCAGCCCCAGCATTTT. Translation gives CASREGVGNQPQHF.

This chain uses TRBV6-6 with TRBJ1-3; a possible D gene is TRBD1 (5 bases). Trimming removed 4 bases from V and 0 bases from J, with 10 bases in between. CDR1 is MNHNY, CDR2 SVGAGI, per germline (reference sequence). This CDR3 region has 15 residues. Here the CDR3 reads CASSLDTFSGNTIYF. DNA for the CDR3: TGTGCCAGCAGTTTGGACACTTTCTCTGGAAACACCATATATTTT.

This clone has only one observation. The chain has TRBV2 and TRBJ1-2; TRBD1 aligns across 7 bases. CDR3 length: 14 amino acids. Germline lookup yields CDR1 SNHLY and CDR2 FYNNEI. V was pared by 4 bases and J by 5 bases, with 7 bases of the junction left unmatched. The CDR3 loop is CASSVPDREYGYTF. DNA of the CDR3: TGTGCCAGCAGTGTTCCCGACAGGGAATATGGCTACACCTTC.

The CDR3 region has the DNA TGTGCCAGCAGTGATGGTCGGGGGCTCAGCAATCAGCCCCAGCATTTT. Translation gives CASSDGRGLSNQPQHF. The chain combines TRBV6-1 with TRBJ1-5; D is possibly TRBD1 (6 bases). The V gene's germline CDR1 is MNHNS and CDR2 SASEGT. V was shortened by 3 bases and J by 1 base, with 13 bases between the two germline ends. The CDR3 runs 16 residues.

This clone has just a few counts. In DNA, the CDR3 is TGTGCCAGCAGCCTGGGACTAGCGGGAGGAGATGAGCAGTTCTTC. Translation: CASSLGLAGGDEQFF. The gene calls are TRBV7-6 and TRBJ2-1; TRBD2 matches 15 bases. The V gene end was trimmed by 5 bases and the J gene end by 8 bases; junction bases not matched to a gene: 4. Germline V gives CDR1 SGHVS, CDR2 FNYEAQ. This CDR3 is built from 15 residues.